In this sample, the clone carrying this TCR beta chain turned up many times. Its antigen is not identified. CDR3 length equals 15 residues. Trimming shortened V by 5 bases and J by 0 bases, and 13 bases separated the two germline ends. Germline values: CDR1 LNHDA, CDR2 SQIVND (reference sequence). In TCRdb, the 5' RACE reads were re-called with MiXCR into one record per CDR3 protein. The sample yields 25,000 to 35,000 distinct CDR3 sequences, 20% to 25% seen once. These data come from a study of T-cell memory formation after mild COVID-19. In the study overall: The TCR clusters were mostly specific to one donor.

Study-wide findings and caveats: CM and EM subsets held most contracting CD4+ clones; EMRA held CD8+ ones. Day 15 to 85 contracting clones showed balanced CD4/CD8; day 15 to 37 expanders favored CD4+. SARS-CoV-2 specificity of second-wave clones peaking day 37 was unconfirmed.

Sequenced sample: PBMCs or a T cell subset sorted from them (not recorded which). This rearrangement joins TRBV19 to TRBJ1-1; D remains ambiguous. This TCR was sampled from an adult who had mild COVID-19 (a few samples of this study predate the infection). Cell type and time point are not known. CDR3 DNA sequence: TGTGCCAGTAGTCCCCAGACGACCCTGAACACTGAAGCTTTCTTT. Protein product: CASSPQTTLNTEAFF.